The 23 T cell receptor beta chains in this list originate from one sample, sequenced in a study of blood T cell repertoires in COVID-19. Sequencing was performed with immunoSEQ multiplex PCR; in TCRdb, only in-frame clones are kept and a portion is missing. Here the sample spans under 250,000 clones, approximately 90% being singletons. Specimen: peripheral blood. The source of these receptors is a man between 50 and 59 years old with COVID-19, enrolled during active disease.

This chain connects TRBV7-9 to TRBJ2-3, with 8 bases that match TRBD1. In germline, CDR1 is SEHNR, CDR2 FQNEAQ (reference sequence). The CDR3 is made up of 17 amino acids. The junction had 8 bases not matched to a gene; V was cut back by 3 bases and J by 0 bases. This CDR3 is CASSLRQGTASTDTQYF. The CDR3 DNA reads TGTGCCAGCAGCTTGCGACAGGGGACCGCTAGCACAGATACGCAGTATTTT.

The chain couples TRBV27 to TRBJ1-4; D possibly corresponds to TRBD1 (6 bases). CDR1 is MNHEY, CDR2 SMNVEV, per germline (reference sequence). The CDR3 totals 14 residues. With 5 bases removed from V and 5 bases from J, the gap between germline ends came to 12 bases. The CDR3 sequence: CASSQGLGNEKLFF. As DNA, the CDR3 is TGTGCCAGCAGTCAGGGGCTTGGAAATGAAAAACTGTTTTTT.

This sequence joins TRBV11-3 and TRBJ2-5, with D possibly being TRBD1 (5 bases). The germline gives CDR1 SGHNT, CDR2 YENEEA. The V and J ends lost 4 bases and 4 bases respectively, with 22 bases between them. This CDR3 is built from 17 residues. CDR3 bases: TGTGCCAGCAGCTCACGAACGGGCCAGGGAACTGGAGAGACCCAGTACTTC. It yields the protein CASSSRTGQGTGETQYF.

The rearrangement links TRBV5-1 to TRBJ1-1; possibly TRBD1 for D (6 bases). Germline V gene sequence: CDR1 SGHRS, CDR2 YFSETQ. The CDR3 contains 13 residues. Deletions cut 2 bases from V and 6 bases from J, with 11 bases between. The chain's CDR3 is CASSFDGGPEAFF. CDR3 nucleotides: TGCGCCAGCAGCTTTGACGGGGGGCCTGAAGCTTTCTTT.

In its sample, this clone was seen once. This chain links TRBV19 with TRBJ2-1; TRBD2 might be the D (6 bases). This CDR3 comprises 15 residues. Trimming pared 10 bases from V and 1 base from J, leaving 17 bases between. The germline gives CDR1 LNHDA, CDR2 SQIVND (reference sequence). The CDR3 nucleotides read TGTGCCACCGCCGCGGGGCTCTTATCCTACAATGAGCAGTTCTTC. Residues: CATAAGLLSYNEQFF.

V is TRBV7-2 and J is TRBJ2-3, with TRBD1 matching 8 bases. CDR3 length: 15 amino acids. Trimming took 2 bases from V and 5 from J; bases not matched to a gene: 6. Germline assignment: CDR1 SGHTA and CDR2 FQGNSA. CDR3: CASSLSGGSGDTQYF. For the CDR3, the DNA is TGTGCCAGCAGCTTATCAGGGGGCTCAGGAGATACGCAGTATTTT.

The CDR3 region is CASSLIANTGELFF. The CDR3 region has the DNA TGTGCCAGCAGCTTAATCGCGAACACCGGGGAGCTGTTTTTT. The gene calls are TRBV7-9 and TRBJ2-2, with D uncertain. The length of the CDR3 is 14 residues. Germline V gene sequence: CDR1 SEHNR, CDR2 FQNEAQ (reference sequence). V gave up 2 bases and J gave up 0 bases, with 4 bases separating them.

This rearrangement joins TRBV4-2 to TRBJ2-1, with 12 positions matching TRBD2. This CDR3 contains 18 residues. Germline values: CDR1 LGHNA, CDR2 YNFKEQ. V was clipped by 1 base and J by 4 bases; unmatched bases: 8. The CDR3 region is CASSQGPQLAGGYNEQFF. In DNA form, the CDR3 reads TGTGCCAGCAGCCAAGGCCCTCAACTAGCGGGAGGTTACAATGAGCAGTTCTTC.

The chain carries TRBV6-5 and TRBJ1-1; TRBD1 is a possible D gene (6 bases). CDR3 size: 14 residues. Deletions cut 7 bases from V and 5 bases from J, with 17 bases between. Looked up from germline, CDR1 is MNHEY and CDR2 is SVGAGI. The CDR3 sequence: CASNWGQGGTEAFF. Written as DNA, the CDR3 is TGTGCCAGCAACTGGGGGCAGGGCGGAACTGAAGCTTTCTTT.

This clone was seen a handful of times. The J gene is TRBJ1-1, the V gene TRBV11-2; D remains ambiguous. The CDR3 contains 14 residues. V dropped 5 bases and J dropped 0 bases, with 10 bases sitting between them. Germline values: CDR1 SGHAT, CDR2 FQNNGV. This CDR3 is CASSRVLVNTEAFF. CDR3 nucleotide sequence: TGTGCCAGCAGCCGAGTACTAGTGAACACTGAAGCTTTCTTT. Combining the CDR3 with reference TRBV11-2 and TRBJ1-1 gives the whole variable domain EAGVAQSPRYKIIEKRQSVAFWCNPISGHATLYWYQQILGQGPKLLIQFQNNGVVDDSQLPKDRFSAERLKGVDSTLKIQPAKLEDSAVYLCASSRVLVNTEAFFGQGTRLTVV.

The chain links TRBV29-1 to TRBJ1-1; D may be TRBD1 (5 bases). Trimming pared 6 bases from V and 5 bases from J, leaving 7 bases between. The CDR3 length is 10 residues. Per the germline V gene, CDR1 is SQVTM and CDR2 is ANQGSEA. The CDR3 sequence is CSVGRTEAFF. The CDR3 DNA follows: TGCAGCGTGGGGCGGACTGAAGCTTTCTTT.

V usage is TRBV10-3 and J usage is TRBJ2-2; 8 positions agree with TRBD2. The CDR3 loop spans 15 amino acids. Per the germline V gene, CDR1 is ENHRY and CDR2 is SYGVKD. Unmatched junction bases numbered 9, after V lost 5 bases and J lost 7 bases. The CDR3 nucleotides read TGTGCCATCAGTCAGAGGACTAGCAGTGGCGGGGAGCTGTTTTTT. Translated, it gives CAISQRTSSGGELFF.

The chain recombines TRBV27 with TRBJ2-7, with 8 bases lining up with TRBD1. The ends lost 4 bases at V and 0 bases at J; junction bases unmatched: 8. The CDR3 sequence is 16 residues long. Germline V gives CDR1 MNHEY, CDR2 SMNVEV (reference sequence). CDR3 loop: CASSSIGQGSSYEQYF. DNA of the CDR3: TGTGCCAGCAGTTCAATCGGACAGGGAAGCTCCTACGAGCAGTACTTC.

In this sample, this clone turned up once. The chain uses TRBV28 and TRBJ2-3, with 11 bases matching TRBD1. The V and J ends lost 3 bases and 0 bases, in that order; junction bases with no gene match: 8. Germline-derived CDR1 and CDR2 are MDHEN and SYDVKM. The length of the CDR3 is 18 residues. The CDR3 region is CASSLGTGGIGSTDTQYF. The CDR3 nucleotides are TGTGCCAGCAGTTTGGGGACAGGGGGTATTGGTAGCACAGATACGCAGTATTTT.

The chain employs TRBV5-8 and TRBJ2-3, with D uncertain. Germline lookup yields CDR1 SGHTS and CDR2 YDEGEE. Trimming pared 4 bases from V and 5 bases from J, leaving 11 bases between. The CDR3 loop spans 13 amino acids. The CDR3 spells CASSLPTQDTQYF. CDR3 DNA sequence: TGTGCCAGCAGCCTTCCGACACAAGATACGCAGTATTTT.

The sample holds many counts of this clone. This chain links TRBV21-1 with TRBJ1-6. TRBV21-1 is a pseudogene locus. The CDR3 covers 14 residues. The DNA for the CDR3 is TGTGCCAGCAGGAGGGCAAATTATAATTCACCCCTCCACTTT. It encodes CASRRANYNSPLHF.

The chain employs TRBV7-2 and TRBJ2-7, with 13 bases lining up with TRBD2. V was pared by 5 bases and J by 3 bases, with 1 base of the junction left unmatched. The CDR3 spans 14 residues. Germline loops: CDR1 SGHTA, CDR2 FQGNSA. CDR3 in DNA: TGTGCCAGCAGCCGGACTAGCGGGAGCTACGAGCAGTACTTC. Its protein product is CASSRTSGSYEQYF.

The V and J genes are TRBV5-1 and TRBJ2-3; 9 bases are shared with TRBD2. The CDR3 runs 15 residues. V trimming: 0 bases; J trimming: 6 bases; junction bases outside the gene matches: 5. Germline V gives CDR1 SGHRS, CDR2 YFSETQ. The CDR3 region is CASSLVGSGSDTQYF. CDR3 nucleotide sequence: TGCGCCAGCAGCTTGGTGGGTAGCGGGAGCGATACGCAGTATTTT.

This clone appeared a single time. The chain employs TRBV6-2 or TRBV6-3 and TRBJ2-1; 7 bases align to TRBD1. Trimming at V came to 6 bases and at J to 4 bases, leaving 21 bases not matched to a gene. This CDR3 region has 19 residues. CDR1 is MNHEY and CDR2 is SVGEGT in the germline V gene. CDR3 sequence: CASSPNRGHGSFVYNEQFF. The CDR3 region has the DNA TGTGCCAGCAGCCCGAACAGGGGTCATGGGTCTTTTGTTTACAATGAGCAGTTCTTC.

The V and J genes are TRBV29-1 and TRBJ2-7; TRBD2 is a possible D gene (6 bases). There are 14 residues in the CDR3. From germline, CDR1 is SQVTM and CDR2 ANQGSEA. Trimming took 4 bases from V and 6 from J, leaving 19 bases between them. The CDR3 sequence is CSVVIVGGYGEQYF. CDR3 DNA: TGCAGCGTTGTTATAGTGGGGGGTTACGGCGAGCAGTACTTC.

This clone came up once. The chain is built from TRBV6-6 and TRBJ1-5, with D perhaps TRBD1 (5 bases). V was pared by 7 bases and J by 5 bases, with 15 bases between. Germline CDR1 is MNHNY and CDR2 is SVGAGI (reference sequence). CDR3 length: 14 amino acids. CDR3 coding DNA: TGTGCCAGCACCGCGACAGCTAAGGATCAGCCCCAGCATTTT. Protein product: CASTATAKDQPQHF.

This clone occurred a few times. The CDR3 sequence is CASSEFAGTGNEQFF. CDR3 nucleotides: TGTGCCAGCAGTGAATTTGCGGGAACGGGCAATGAGCAGTTCTTC. The chain carries TRBV6-1 and TRBJ2-1; possible D gene TRBD2, 6 bases. This CDR3 has 15 residues. V was clipped by 2 bases and J by 6 bases, with 14 bases between them. Germline loops: CDR1 MNHNS, CDR2 SASEGT.

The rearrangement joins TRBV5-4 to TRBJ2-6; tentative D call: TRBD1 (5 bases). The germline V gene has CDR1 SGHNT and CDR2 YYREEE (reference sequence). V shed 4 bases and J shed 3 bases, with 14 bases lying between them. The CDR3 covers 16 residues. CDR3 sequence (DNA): TGTGCCAGCAGCAGTCAGGGTGTAGTTGGGGCCAACGTCCTGACTTTC. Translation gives CASSSQGVVGANVLTF.